Here is one TCR beta chain with its context. Its antigen is undetermined. Assay: immunoSEQ multiplex PCR; the TCRdb copy retains only in-frame clones and omits some. In the table there are 9,000 to 10,000 clones, 81% of which are singletons. The CDR3 totals 13 residues. Between the trimmed V and J ends, which lost 4 bases and 4 bases, there was a span of 10 bases. Germline V gene data show CDR1 as SGHNT and CDR2 as YENEEA. This sample is part of a study of neoadjuvant nivolumab and ipilimumab in lung cancer. Findings and limits, study-wide: Resected tumors had greater TCR richness and clonality than uninvolved lung. Only two of four nivolumab-treated tumors gained richness and clonality by surgery. Only a small number of samples underwent TCR sequencing.

V is TRBV11-3 and J is TRBJ2-5; the D gene could be TRBD1 or TRBD2 (5 bases each). This TCR came from an adult with non-small cell lung cancer. The sample was peripheral blood, taken before neoadjuvant nivolumab, alone or with ipilimumab. The CDR3 coding sequence is TGTGCCAGCAGCTCAGGGACGGGAGAGACCCAGTACTTC. It translates to CASSSGTGETQYF.